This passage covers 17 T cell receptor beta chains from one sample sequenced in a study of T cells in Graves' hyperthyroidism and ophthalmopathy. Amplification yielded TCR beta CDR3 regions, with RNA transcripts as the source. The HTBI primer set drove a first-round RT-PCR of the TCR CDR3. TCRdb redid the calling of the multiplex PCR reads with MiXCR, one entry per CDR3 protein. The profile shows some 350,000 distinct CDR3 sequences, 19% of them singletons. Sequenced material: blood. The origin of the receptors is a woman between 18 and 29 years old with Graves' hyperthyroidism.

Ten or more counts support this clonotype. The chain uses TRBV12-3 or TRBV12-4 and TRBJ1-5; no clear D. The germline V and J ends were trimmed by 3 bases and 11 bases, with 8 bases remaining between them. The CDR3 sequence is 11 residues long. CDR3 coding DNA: TGTGCCAGCAGTTTTGCGGGGACCCAGCATTTT. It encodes CASSFAGTQHF.

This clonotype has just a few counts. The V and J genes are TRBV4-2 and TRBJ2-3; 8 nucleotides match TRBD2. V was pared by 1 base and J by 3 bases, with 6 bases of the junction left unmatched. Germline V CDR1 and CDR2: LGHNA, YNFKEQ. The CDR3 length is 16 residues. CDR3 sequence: CASSQGTGGHTDTQYF. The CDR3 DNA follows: TGTGCCAGCAGCCAAGGAACGGGGGGGCATACAGATACGCAGTATTTT.

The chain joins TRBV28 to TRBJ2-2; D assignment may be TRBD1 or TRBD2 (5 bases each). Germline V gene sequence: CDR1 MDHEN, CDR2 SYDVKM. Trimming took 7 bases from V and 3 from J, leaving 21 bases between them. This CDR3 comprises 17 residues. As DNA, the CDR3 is TGTGCCAGCACGGGGTGGGGGTACGGGGCGGACACCGGGGAGCTGTTTTTT. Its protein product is CASTGWGYGADTGELFF.

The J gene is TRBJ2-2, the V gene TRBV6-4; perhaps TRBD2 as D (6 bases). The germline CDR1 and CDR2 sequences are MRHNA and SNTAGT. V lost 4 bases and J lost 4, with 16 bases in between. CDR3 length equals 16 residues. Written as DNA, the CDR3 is TGTGCCAGCAGTGTCTCCCCAGGGACTTCCACCGGGGAGCTGTTTTTT. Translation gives CASSVSPGTSTGELFF.

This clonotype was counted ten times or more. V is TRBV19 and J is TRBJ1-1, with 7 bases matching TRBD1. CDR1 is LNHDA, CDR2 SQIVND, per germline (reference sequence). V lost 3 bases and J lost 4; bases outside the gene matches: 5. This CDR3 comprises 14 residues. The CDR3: CASSMRGGGTEAFF. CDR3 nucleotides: TGTGCCAGTAGTATGAGAGGGGGCGGCACTGAAGCTTTCTTT.

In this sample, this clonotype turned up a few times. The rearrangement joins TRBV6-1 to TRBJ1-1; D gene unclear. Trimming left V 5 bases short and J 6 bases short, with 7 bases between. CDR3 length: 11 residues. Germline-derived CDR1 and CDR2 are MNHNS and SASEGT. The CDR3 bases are TGTGCCAGCAGTCGTCTTGCTGAAGCTTTCTTT. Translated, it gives CASSRLAEAFF.

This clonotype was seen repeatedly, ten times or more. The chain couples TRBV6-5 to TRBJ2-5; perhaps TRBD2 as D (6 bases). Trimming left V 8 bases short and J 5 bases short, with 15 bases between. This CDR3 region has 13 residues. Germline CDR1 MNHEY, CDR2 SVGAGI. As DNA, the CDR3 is TGTGCCAGCTCCGGAGGGGAGTGGGAGACCCAGTACTTC. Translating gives CASSGGEWETQYF.

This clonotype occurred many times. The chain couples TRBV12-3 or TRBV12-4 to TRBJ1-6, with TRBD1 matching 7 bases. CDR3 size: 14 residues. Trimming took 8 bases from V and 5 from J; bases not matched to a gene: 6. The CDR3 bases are TGTGCCAGCGACAGGGACGGGGATAATTCACCCCTCCACTTT. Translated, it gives CASDRDGDNSPLHF.

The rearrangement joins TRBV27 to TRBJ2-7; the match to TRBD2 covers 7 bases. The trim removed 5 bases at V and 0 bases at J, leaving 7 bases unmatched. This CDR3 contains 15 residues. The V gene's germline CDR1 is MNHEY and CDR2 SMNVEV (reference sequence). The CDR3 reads CASSRMGGSSYEQYF. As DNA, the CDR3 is TGTGCCAGCAGTCGAATGGGAGGGAGCTCCTACGAGCAGTACTTC.

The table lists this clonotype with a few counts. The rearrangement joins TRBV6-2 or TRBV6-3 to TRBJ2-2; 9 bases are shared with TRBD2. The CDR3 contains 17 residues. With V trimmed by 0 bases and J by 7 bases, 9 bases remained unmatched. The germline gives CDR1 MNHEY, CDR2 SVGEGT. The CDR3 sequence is CASSYSQASGVLGELFF. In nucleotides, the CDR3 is TGTGCCAGCAGTTACTCCCAGGCTAGCGGGGTTCTCGGGGAGCTGTTTTTT.

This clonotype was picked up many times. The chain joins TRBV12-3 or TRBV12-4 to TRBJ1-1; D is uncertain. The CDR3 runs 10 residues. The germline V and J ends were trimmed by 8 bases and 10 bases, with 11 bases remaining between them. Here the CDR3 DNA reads TGTGCCAGCGGTGTTGGGCGAGCTTTCTTT. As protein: CASGVGRAFF.

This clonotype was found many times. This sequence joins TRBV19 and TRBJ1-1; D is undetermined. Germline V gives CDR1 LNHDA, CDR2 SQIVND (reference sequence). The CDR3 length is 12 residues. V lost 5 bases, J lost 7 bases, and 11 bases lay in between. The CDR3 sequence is CASSPPRSEAFF. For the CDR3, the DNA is TGTGCCAGTAGTCCCCCCCGGAGTGAAGCTTTCTTT.

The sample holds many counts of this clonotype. Written as DNA, the CDR3 is TGTGCCAGCAGTTTGGGACCTAACTCCAATCAGCCCCAGCATTTT. Its protein product is CASSLGPNSNQPQHF. This sequence joins TRBV12-3 or TRBV12-4 and TRBJ1-5, with D tentatively TRBD1 (5 bases). This CDR3 contains 15 residues. Trimming removed 3 bases from V and 3 bases from J, with 12 bases in between.

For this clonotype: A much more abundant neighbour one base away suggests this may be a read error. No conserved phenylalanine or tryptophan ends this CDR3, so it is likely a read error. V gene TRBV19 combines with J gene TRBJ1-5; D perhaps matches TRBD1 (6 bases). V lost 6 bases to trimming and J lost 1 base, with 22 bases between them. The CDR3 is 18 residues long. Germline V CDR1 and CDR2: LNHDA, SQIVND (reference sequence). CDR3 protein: CASSQWHQGIGSNQPQHL. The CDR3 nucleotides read TGTGCCAGTAGCCAATGGCACCAGGGGATCGGGAGCAATCAGCCCCAGCATCTT.

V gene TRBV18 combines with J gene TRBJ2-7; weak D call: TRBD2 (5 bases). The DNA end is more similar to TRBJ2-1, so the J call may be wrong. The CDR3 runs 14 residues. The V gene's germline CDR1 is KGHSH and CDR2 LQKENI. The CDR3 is CASSPSASSYEQFF. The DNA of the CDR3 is TGTGCCAGCTCACCTAGCGCTAGCTCCTACGAGCAGTTCTTC.

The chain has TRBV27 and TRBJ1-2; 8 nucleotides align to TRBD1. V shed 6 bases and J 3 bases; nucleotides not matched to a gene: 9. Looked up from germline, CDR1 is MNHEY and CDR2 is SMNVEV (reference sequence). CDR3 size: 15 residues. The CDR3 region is CASSPTGTGYYGYTF. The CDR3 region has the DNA TGTGCCAGCAGCCCGACCGGGACAGGCTACTATGGCTACACCTTC.

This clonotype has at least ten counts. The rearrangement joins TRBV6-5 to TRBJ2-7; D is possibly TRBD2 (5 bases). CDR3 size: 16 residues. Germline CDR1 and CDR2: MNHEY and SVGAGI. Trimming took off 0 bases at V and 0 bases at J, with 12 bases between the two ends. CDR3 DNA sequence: TGTGCCAGCAGTTACTCATTAGCGTTAAGCTCCTACGAGCAGTACTTC. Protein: CASSYSLALSSYEQYF.